The present entry profiles one T cell receptor beta chain with its context. Seattle cases were enrolled at active infection and followed longitudinally. The authors' processing: Counts of nucleated cells, estimated from reference gene primer amplification, were obtained. Some clones are missing from TCRdb's copy, which holds only in-frame ones; the method was immunoSEQ multiplex PCR. From that table come the V and J calls and clone size; the DNA was used to work out D and trimming. The data show fewer than 55,000 clones, over 75% seen once. The CDR3 runs 16 residues. V was clipped by 2 bases and J by 0 bases; unmatched bases: 6. Germline V gives CDR1 SGDLS, CDR2 YYNGEE. The sample belongs to a study of blood T cell repertoires in COVID-19. At the level of the study: Spain, Italy and the United States supplied samples that represented acute and convalescent COVID-19. The analysed material was cDNA or gDNA that came from T cells, B-cell-depleted T cells, or PBMCs.

The receptor's source is a woman older than 75 with COVID-19, enrolled during active disease. Source material: peripheral blood. This chain links TRBV9 with TRBJ1-1; the match to TRBD1 covers 8 bases. CDR3 residues: CASSVGTGGMNTEAFF. CDR3 coding DNA: TGTGCCAGCAGCGTGGGGACAGGTGGGATGAACACTGAAGCTTTCTTT.